This paragraph covers one TCR beta chain sequence. Its cognate antigen is unknown. Both 60 Vbeta primers and 13 Jbeta primers went into the PCR. Assay used: immunoSEQ multiplex PCR; TCRdb lists only in-frame clones, some missing. The table has about 140,000 clones, over 70% seen once; the top ten hold more than 0.95%. The data were taken from a study of cytomegalovirus exposure and HLA in healthy donors. Overall study context: HLA-typed donors contributed 65 million to 95 million unique TCRs, which were held in an early data release.

Overall study results and limits: V- and J-gene trimming in TCR beta was tied to a missense DCLRE1C variant by an analysis performed later.

Germline V CDR1 and CDR2: MNHEY, SVGAGI. The CDR3 contains 13 residues. Trimming took off 2 bases at V and 5 bases at J, with 9 bases between the two ends. The origin of this receptor is a man younger than 35 in good health and CMV-seronegative. The sequencing input was PBMCs. This chain links TRBV6-5 with TRBJ1-1; D is ambiguous. The CDR3 spells CASSYDGITEAFF. In DNA, the CDR3 is TGTGCCAGCAGTTACGATGGCATTACTGAAGCTTTCTTT.